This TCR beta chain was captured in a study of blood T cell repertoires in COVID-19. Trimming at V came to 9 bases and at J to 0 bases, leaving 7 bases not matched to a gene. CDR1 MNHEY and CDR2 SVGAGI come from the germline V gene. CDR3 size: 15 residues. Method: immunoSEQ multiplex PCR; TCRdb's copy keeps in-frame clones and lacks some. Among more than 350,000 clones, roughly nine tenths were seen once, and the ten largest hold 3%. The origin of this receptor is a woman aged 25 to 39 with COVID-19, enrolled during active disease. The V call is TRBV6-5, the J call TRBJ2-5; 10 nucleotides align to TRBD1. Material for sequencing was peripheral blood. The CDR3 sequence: CARPRDRGHQETQYF. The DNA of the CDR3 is TGTGCCAGGCCCCGGGACAGGGGTCACCAAGAGACCCAGTACTTC.